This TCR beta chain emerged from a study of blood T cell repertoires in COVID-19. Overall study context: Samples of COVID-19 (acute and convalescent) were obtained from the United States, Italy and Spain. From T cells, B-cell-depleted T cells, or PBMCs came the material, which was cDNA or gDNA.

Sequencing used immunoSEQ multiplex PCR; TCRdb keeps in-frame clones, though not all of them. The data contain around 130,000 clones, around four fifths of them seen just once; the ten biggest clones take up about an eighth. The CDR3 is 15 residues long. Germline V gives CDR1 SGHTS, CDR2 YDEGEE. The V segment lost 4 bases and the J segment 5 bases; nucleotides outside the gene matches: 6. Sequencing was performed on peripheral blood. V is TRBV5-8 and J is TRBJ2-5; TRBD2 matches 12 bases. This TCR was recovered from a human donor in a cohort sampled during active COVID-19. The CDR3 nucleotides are TGTGCCAGCAGCACCAGGACTAGCGGGGTGGAGACCCAGTACTTC. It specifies CASSTRTSGVETQYF. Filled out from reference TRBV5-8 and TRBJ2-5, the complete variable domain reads EAGVTQSPTHLIKTRGQQATLRCSPISGHTSVYWYQQALGLGLQFLLWYDEGEERNRGNFPPRFSGRQFPNYSSELNVNALELEDSALYLCASSTRTSGVETQYFGPGTRLLVL.